The TCR beta chain under discussion was sequenced for a study of blood T cell repertoires in COVID-19. Background on the study: Sites in the United States, Italy and Spain provided acute and convalescent COVID-19 samples.

Produced via immunoSEQ multiplex PCR; TCRdb's table is partial and in-frame only. The data hold roughly 300,000 clones, with around 84% observed a single time. Two negative PCRs, clearance, or symptom resolution were required of recovered Cohort 3 donors. Germline V gene sequence: CDR1 MGHDK, CDR2 SYGVNS. The CDR3 contains 14 residues. Trimming cost V 3 bases and J 1 base, with 9 bases left between them. V gene TRBV25-1 combines with J gene TRBJ1-1, with no clear D. The receptor comes from a man aged 30-40 years who had recovered from COVID-19. Sequences were obtained from PBMCs or T cells enriched from blood (not recorded which). This chain's CDR3 is CASSDREGNTEAFF. The CDR3 region has the DNA TGTGCCAGCAGTGACCGCGAGGGGAACACTGAAGCTTTCTTT.